This T cell receptor (beta chain) derives from a study of T cell responses to AZD1222 COVID-19 vaccine. The study, taken as a whole, reports: White British donors predominated, females outnumbered males, and clonal diversity was possibly underestimated. Without day 14 samples, only post-peak T cell repertoires were studied. Spike-wide vaccine-associated CD4 TCRs dominated at 160-218 and 743-854.

Second doses that came at about 4 or about 12 weeks were put together. Profiled with immunoSEQ multiplex PCR; TCRdb holds only in-frame clones, not every one. Here the sample spans over 130,000 clones, 90% to 95% being singletons. Comment on this clone: The antigen is undetermined.

J lost 8 bases, V lost 6 bases, and 6 bases had no gene match. The CDR3 spans 12 residues. The germline gives CDR1 SEHNR, CDR2 FQNEAQ (reference sequence). The rearrangement uses TRBV7-9 and TRBJ1-1; 7 nucleotides match TRBD1. The specimen was peripheral blood, collected 28 days after the second AZD1222 dose. The sequence derives from an adult who received the AZD1222 COVID-19 vaccine. CDR3 amino acids: CASSFWGQEAFF. CDR3 DNA: TGTGCCAGCAGTTTCTGGGGACAGGAAGCTTTCTTT.